The present T cell receptor (beta chain) was sequenced within a study of shared clonotypes between healthy human individuals. Findings and caveats of the study: What naive subsets generally showed was a larger estimated richness than memory subsets showed.

Points on this clone: Its antigen is currently unknown.

The split of CD4+ cells yielded CD45RA+ naive and CD45RA-negative memory subsets. V was trimmed by 4 bases and J by 4 bases, leaving 10 bases between them. Germline V CDR1 and CDR2: SGHDN, FVKESK. This CDR3 comprises 13 residues. Once extracted for a subset, genomic DNA was divided evenly among several immunoSEQ plates. For sorted subsets, roughly 210 ng DNA per replicate equaled about 30,000 T cell genomes. TCRdb keeps only in-frame clones here, not all; method: immunoSEQ multiplex PCR. The table records some 2,100,000 clones, approximately 94% of them present only once. The V call is TRBV14, the J call TRBJ1-2, with D possibly being TRBD1 (5 bases). The sample taken for sequencing was naive CD4+ T cells sorted from blood. Subset denoted: CD45RA+ positively selected. The source is a man younger than 35 in good health. The CDR3 loop reads CASSRDRTYGYTF. Written as DNA, the CDR3 is TGTGCCAGCAGCCGAGACAGAACCTATGGCTACACCTTC. Using reference TRBV14 and TRBJ1-2 for the parts outside the CDR3, the full variable domain is EAGVTQFPSHSVIEKGQTVTLRCDPISGHDNLYWYRRVMGKEIKFLLHFVKESKQDESGMPNNRFLAERTGGTYSTLKVQPAELEDSGVYFCASSRDRTYGYTFGSGTRLTVV.